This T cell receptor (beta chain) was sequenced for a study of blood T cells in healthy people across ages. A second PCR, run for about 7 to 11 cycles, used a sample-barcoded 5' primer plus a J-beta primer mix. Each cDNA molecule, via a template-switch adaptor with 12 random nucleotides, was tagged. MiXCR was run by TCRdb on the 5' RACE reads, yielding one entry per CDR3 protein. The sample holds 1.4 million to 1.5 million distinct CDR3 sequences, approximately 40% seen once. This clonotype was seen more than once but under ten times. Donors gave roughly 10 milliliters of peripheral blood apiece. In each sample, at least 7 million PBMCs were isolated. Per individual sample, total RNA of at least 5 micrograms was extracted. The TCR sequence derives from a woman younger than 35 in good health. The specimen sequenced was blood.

The CDR3 region is CSVDSRNQETQYF. The CDR3 bases are TGCAGCGTTGACTCGCGGAATCAAGAGACCCAGTACTTC. The rearrangement joins TRBV29-1 to TRBJ2-5; D uncertain. Deletions cut 3 bases from V and 2 bases from J, with 10 bases between. CDR3 length equals 13 residues. Per germline, CDR1 SQVTM and CDR2 ANQGSEA.